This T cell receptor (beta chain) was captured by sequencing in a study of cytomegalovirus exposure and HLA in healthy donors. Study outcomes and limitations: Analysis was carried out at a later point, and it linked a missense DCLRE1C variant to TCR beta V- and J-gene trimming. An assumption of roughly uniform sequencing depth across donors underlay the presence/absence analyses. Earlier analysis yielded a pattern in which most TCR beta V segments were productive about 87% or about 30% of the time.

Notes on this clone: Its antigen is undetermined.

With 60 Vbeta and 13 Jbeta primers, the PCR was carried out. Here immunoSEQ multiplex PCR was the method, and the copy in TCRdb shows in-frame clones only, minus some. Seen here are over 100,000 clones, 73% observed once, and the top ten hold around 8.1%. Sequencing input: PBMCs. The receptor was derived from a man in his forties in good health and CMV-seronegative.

The DNA of the CDR3 is TGTGCCAGCAGCGAGACAGTCCCATTTCGCTACGAGCAGTACTTC. It codes for CASSETVPFRYEQYF. The gene calls are TRBV6-1 and TRBJ2-7; D might be TRBD1 (5 bases). V lost 6 bases and J 3 bases, leaving 18 bases between the germline ends. Germline V CDR1 and CDR2: MNHNS, SASEGT. This CDR3 spans 15 amino acids.